This T cell receptor (beta chain) derives from a study of cytomegalovirus exposure and HLA in healthy donors. With 4 bases clipped from V and 5 bases from J, the junction kept 2 bases outside the gene matches. This CDR3 comprises 13 residues. Germline V CDR1 and CDR2: MNHEY, SVGAGI. Notes on this clone: Different DNA sequences within this sample yield the same CDR3.

The data were produced by immunoSEQ multiplex PCR, yet TCRdb's version contains in-frame clones alone and is incomplete. Found here are 150,000 to 200,000 clones, around four fifths of them singletons; the top ten hold 2% to 2.5%. The chain employs TRBV6-5 and TRBJ1-2; 9 nucleotides match TRBD1. Sequencing was performed on PBMCs. This clonotype was obtained from a young man in good health and CMV-seropositive. The CDR3 loop reads CASSLTGGYGYTF. The CDR3 nucleotides read TGTGCCAGCAGTTTGACAGGGGGTTATGGCTACACCTTC.